Sequencing of this T cell receptor beta chain was carried out in a study of T-cell memory formation after mild COVID-19. Notes on the study in general: Contracting CD8+ clones were enriched in EMRA, CD4+ mainly in CM and EM.

Remarks on this clonotype: Its antigen remains unidentified.

TCRdb re-called the 5' RACE reads through MiXCR, storing one row per CDR3 protein. This table has 450,000 to 700,000 distinct CDR3 sequences, roughly 18% appearing once. The length of the CDR3 is 15 residues. Germline lookup yields CDR1 SGHRS and CDR2 YFSETQ. V shed 0 bases, J shed 2 bases, and the junction held 5 bases outside the gene matches. The sample consisted of PBMCs or a T cell subset sorted from them (not recorded which). The chain joins TRBV5-1 to TRBJ2-7; TRBD2 matches 7 bases. This TCR derives from an adult woman who had mild COVID-19 (a few samples of this study predate the infection). Cell type and time point are not known. The CDR3 coding sequence is TGCGCCAGCAGCTTGGTAGGAGCGGGGACCTACGAGCAGTACTTC. Protein sequence: CASSLVGAGTYEQYF.